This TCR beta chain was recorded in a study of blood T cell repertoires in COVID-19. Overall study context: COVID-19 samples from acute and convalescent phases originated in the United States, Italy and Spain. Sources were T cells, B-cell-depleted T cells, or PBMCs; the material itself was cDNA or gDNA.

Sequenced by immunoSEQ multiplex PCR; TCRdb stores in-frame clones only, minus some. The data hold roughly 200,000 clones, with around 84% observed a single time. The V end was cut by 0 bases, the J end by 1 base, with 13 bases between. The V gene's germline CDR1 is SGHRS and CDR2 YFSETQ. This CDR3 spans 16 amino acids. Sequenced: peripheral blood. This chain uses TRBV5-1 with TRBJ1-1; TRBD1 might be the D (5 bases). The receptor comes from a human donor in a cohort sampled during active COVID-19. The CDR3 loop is CASSLGGRQKNTEAFF. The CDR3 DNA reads TGCGCCAGCAGCTTGGGTGGCCGACAGAAGAACACTGAAGCTTTCTTT. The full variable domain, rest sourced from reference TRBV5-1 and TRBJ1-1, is KAGVTQTPRYLIKTRGQQVTLSCSPISGHRSVSWYQQTPGQGLQFLFEYFSETQRNKGNFPGRFSGRQFSNSRSEMNVSTLELGDSALYLCASSLGGRQKNTEAFFGQGTRLTVV.